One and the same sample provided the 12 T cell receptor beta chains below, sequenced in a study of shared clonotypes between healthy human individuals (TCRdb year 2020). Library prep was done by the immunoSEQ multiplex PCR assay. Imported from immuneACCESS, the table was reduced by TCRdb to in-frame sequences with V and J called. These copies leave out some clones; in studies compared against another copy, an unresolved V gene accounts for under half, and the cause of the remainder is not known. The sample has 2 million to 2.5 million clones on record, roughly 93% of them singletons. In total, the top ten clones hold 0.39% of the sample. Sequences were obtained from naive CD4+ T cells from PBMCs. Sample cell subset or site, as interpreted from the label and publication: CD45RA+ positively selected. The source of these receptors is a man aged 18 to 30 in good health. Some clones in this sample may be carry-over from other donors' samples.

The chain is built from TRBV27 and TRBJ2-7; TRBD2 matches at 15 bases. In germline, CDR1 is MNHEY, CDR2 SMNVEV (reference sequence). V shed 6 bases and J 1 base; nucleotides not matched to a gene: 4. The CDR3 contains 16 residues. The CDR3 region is CASRGTSGRRSYEQYF. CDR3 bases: TGTGCCAGCAGGGGGACTAGCGGGAGGAGGTCCTACGAGCAGTACTTC.

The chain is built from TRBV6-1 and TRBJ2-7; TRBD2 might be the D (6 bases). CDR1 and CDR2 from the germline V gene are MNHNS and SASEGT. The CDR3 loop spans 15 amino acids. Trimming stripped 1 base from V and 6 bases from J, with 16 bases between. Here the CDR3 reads CASSEVEGPGVEQYF. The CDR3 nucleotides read TGTGCCAGCAGTGAAGTGGAGGGCCCTGGAGTCGAGCAGTACTTC.

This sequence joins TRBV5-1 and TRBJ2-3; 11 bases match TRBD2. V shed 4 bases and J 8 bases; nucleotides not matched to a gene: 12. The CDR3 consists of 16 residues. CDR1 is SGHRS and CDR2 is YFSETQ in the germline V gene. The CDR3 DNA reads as TGCGCCAGCAGCCCCGAACTAGCGGGAGCGTGGGGTACGCAGTATTTT. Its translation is CASSPELAGAWGTQYF.

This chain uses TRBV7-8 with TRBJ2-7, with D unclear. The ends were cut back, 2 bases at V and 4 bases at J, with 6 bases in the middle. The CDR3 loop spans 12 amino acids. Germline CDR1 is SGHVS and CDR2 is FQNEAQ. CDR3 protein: CASSLHRYEQYF. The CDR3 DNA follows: TGTGCCAGCAGCTTACATCGTTACGAGCAGTACTTC. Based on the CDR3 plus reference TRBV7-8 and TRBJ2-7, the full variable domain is GAGVSQSPRYKVAKRGQDVALRCDPISGHVSLFWYQQALGQGPEFLTYFQNEAQLDKSGLPSDRFFAERPEGSVSTLKIQRTQQEDSAVYLCASSLHRYEQYFGPGTRLTVT.

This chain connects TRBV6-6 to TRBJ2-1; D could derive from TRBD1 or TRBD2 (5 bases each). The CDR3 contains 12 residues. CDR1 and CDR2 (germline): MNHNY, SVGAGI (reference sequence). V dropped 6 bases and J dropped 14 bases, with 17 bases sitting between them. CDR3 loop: CASSSPGRREFF. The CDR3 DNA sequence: TGTGCCAGCAGCTCACCGGGACGGCGCGAGTTCTTC.

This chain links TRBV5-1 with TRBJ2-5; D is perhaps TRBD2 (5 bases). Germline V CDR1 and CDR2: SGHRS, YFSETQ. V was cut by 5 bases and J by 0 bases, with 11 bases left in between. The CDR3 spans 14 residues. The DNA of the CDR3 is TGCGCCAGCAGACTAGACACAAACCAAGAGACCCAGTACTTC. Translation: CASRLDTNQETQYF.

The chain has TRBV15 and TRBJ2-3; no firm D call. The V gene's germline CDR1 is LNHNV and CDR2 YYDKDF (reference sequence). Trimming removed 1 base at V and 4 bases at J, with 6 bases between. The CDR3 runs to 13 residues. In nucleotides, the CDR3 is TGTGCCACCAGCAGAGCTAACGCAGATACGCAGTATTTT. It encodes CATSRANADTQYF.

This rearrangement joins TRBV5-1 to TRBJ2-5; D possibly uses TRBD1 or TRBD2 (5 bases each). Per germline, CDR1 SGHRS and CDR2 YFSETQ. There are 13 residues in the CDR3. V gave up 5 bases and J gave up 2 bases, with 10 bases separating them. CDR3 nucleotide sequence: TGCGCCAGCAGAAGAGGGGAACAAGAGACCCAGTACTTC. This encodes CASRRGEQETQYF.

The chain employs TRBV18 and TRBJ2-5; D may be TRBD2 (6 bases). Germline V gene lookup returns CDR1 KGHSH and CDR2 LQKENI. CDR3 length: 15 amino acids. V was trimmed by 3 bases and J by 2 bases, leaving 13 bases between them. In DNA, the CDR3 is TGTGCCAGCTCACCGCCGTCTAGCGATCAAGAGACCCAGTACTTC. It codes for CASSPPSSDQETQYF.

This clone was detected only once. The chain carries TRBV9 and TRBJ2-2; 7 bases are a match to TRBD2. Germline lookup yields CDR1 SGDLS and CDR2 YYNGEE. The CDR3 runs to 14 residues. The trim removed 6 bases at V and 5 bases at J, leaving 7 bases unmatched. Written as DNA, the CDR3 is TGTGCCAGCAACCCTAGCGGTCATACCGGGGAGCTGTTTTTT. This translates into CASNPSGHTGELFF.

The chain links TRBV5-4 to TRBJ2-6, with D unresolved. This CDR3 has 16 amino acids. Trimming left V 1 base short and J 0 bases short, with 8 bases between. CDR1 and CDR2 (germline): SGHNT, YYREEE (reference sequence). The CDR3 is CASSLPSASGANVLTF. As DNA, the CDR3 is TGTGCCAGCAGCTTGCCCAGTGCCTCTGGGGCCAACGTCCTGACTTTC.

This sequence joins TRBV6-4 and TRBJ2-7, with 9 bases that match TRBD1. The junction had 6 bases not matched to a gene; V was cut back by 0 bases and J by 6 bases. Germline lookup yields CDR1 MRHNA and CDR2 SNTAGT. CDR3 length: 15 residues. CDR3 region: CASSDSGTGSGEQYF. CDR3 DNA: TGTGCCAGCAGTGACTCGGGGACAGGGTCGGGCGAGCAGTACTTC.